The 11 T cell receptor beta chains presented below share a single source sample, sequenced in a study of OX40 agonist ivuxolimab in advanced cancers. Here immunoSEQ multiplex PCR was the method, and the copy in TCRdb shows in-frame clones only, minus some. This sample has some 40,000 clones, with more than 85% found just once. Source: CD4+ or CD8+ T cells sorted from blood, taken in a trial of the OX40 agonist ivuxolimab. Receptor source: an adult with an advanced solid tumor such as melanoma, head and neck, liver or kidney cancer.

The CDR3 nucleotides read TGTGCCAGCCGGGGGGCGGCTGGGGCCAACGTCCTGACTTTC. Residues: CASRGAAGANVLTF. This sequence joins TRBV6-5 and TRBJ2-6; possibly TRBD2 for D (7 bases). The germline V gene has CDR1 MNHEY and CDR2 SVGAGI. CDR3 length: 14 residues. V dropped 8 bases and J dropped 2 bases, with 10 bases sitting between them.

A single count supports this clone. The chain couples TRBV6-1 to TRBJ1-5, with 9 bases that match TRBD1. The CDR3 has 14 amino acids. CDR1 MNHNS and CDR2 SASEGT come from the germline V gene. V shed 4 bases and J 6 bases; nucleotides not matched to a gene: 4. CDR3 loop: CASSGQGVGQPQHF. As DNA, the CDR3 is TGTGCCAGCAGTGGACAGGGGGTTGGTCAGCCCCAGCATTTT.

This chain uses TRBV10-2 with TRBJ1-5, with a possible D match to TRBD1 (5 bases). Between the trimmed V and J ends, which lost 1 base and 1 base, there was a span of 17 bases. Germline V gene sequence: CDR1 WSHSY, CDR2 SAAADI. CDR3 size: 18 residues. The CDR3 sequence is CASSELWMLGESNQPQHF. The CDR3 DNA follows: TGCGCCAGCAGTGAGTTGTGGATGTTGGGGGAGAGCAATCAGCCCCAGCATTTT.

The chain combines TRBV9 with TRBJ2-2; 12 bases map to TRBD2. V lost 2 bases, J lost 5 bases, and 10 bases stayed unmatched. The CDR3 runs to 18 residues. Germline V gene sequence: CDR1 SGDLS, CDR2 YYNGEE. The CDR3 region is CASSVTPSGGARTGELFF. The CDR3 bases are TGTGCCAGCAGCGTTACCCCTAGCGGGGGGGCCCGGACCGGGGAGCTGTTTTTT.

V and J are TRBV27 and TRBJ1-1; 7 bases align to TRBD1. Germline values: CDR1 MNHEY, CDR2 SMNVEV (reference sequence). The CDR3 totals 15 residues. Trimming cost V 0 bases and J 3 bases; bases outside gene matches: 4. The CDR3 sequence: CASSLSQGQYTEAFF. The CDR3 bases are TGTGCCAGCAGTTTATCACAGGGACAGTACACTGAAGCTTTCTTT.

The rearrangement links TRBV2 to TRBJ2-2; D ambiguous. This CDR3 has 16 amino acids. V gave up 3 bases and J gave up 1 base, with 12 bases separating them. Germline V CDR1 and CDR2: SNHLY, FYNNEI. The chain's CDR3 is CASSDEAPENTGELFF. The DNA of the CDR3 is TGTGCCAGCAGTGATGAGGCCCCTGAGAACACCGGGGAGCTGTTTTTT.

The chain couples TRBV29-1 to TRBJ2-3; D remains unclear. The germline V gene has CDR1 SQVTM and CDR2 ANQGSEA. This CDR3 has 14 amino acids. Trimming stripped 3 bases from V and 4 bases from J, with 14 bases between. CDR3: CSVDSRNGPDTQYF. The CDR3 DNA sequence: TGCAGCGTTGATAGCCGAAACGGACCAGATACGCAGTATTTT.

The chain joins TRBV28 to TRBJ2-1; 9 nucleotides match TRBD2. The V gene end was trimmed by 8 bases and the J gene end by 10 bases; junction bases not matched to a gene: 15. The V gene's germline CDR1 is MDHEN and CDR2 SYDVKM. The CDR3 contains 15 residues. The CDR3 loop reads CASALGAGGEREQFF. CDR3 sequence (DNA): TGTGCCAGCGCCCTTGGGGCGGGGGGGGAGAGAGAGCAGTTCTTC. Full variable domain (missing parts from reference TRBV28 and TRBJ2-1): DVKVTQSSRYLVKRTGEKVFLECVQDMDHENMFWYRQDPGLGLRLIYFSYDVKMKEKGDIPEGYSVSREKKERFSLILESASTNQTSMYLCASALGAGGEREQFFGPGTRLTVL.

The chain is built from TRBV5-6 and TRBJ2-5; 7 bases align to TRBD1. This CDR3 is 16 amino acids long. From germline, CDR1 is SGHDT and CDR2 YYEEEE. The V and J ends lost 0 bases and 4 bases, in that order; junction bases with no gene match: 9. In DNA, the CDR3 is TGTGCCAGCAGCTTGGAAACAGGGGTTACCGTAGAGACCCAGTACTTC. Amino acids: CASSLETGVTVETQYF. The full variable domain, in which reference TRBV5-6 and TRBJ2-5 provide the parts outside the CDR3, is DAGVTQSPTHLIKTRGQQVTLRCSPKSGHDTVSWYQQALGQGPQFIFQYYEEEERQRGNFPDRFSGHQFPNYSSELNVNALLLGDSALYLCASSLETGVTVETQYFGPGTRLLVL.

This chain links TRBV29-1 with TRBJ2-5, with D hard to call. CDR3 length equals 11 residues. Trimming cost V 3 bases and J 5 bases, with 7 bases left between them. Germline V lookup: CDR1 SQVTM, CDR2 ANQGSEA. CDR3 loop: CSVDFRETQYF. The CDR3 DNA is TGCAGCGTTGATTTCCGGGAGACCCAGTACTTC.

The gene calls are TRBV5-1 and TRBJ1-1; 7 positions agree with TRBD1. The germline V gene has CDR1 SGHRS and CDR2 YFSETQ. V trimming: 4 bases; J trimming: 4 bases; junction bases outside the gene matches: 4. CDR3 size: 13 residues. CDR3 region: CASSTAGGTEAFF. The CDR3 DNA reads TGCGCCAGCAGCACCGCAGGGGGCACTGAAGCTTTCTTT.